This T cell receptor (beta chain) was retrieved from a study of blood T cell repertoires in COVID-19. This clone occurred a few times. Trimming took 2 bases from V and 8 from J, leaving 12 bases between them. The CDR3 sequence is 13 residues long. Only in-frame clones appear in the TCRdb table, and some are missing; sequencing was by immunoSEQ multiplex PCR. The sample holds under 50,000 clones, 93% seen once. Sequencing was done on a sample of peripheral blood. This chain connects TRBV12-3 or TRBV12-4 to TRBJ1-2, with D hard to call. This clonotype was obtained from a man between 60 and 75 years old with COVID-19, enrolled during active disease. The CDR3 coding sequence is TGTGCCAGCAGTTTACGCCAGATGCAGGGCTACACCTTC. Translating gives CASSLRQMQGYTF.